This T cell receptor (beta chain) was captured by sequencing in a study of OX40 agonist ivuxolimab in advanced cancers. To note about this clone: Its antigen remains unidentified.

V shed 5 bases and J 0 bases; nucleotides not matched to a gene: 4. The CDR3 extends over 17 amino acids. CDR1 and CDR2 (germline): SGHRS, YFSETQ. Study-wide results and caveats: The study observed clonal expansion of CD4+ and CD8+ blood T cells by week 6 at 0.1 to 3.0 mg/kg.

Assay used: immunoSEQ multiplex PCR; TCRdb lists only in-frame clones, some missing. The data show roughly 65,000 clones, nearly 90% seen once. The rearrangement joins TRBV5-1 to TRBJ2-3, with TRBD2 identical over 15 bases. This receptor was taken from an adult with an advanced solid tumor such as melanoma, head and neck, liver or kidney cancer. Sequencing used CD4+ or CD8+ T cells sorted from blood, obtained in a trial of the OX40 agonist ivuxolimab. CDR3 sequence reads: CASSLGLAGGSTDTQYF. The DNA of the CDR3 is TGCGCCAGCAGTCTGGGACTAGCGGGAGGAAGCACAGATACGCAGTATTTT.